The clone carrying this T cell receptor beta chain showed up many times. What it binds is unknown. This record comes from a study of T-cell reconstitution after alpha-beta-depleted transplantation in children. A library of TCRbeta sequences, prepared with unique molecular identifiers, was generated. TCRdb fed the PCR reads into MiXCR, producing one record per CDR3 protein. Of thousands of distinct CDR3 sequences listed, approximately 19% are singletons. Findings of the study overall: At the one-year point after transplant, T-cell counts and TCRbeta diversity were found to come mostly from T cells that had been newly produced. Several hundred expanded graft clones reportedly were the source of alpha-beta T cells about two months after transplant. Surviving recipient T cells and thymic progenitors accounted for the high day-60 TCRbeta diversity observed in some patients.

The CDR3 sequence is 13 residues long. With 4 bases removed from V and 5 bases from J, the gap between germline ends came to 11 bases. CDR1 is SGHRS and CDR2 is YFSETQ in the germline V gene. Sequences were derived from PBMCs, mostly from graft donor cells, sampled 180 days after TCRalphabeta/CD19-depleted stem cell transplant. The chain carries TRBV5-1 and TRBJ2-3, with unresolved D. This TCR was recovered from a male patient between 2 and 15 years old who had a stem cell transplant for acute lymphoblastic leukemia, so the T cells may come from the graft donor. The CDR3 loop is CASSPMAIDTQYF. The CDR3 DNA follows: TGCGCCAGCAGCCCTATGGCCATAGATACGCAGTATTTT.